This T cell receptor (beta chain) is drawn from a study of cytomegalovirus exposure and HLA in healthy donors. General observations from the study: A previous analysis found most TCR beta V segments productive roughly 87% or roughly 30% of the time. Later analysis identified several of the most significant clusters that appeared linked to common viral pathogens.

CDR1 SEHNR and CDR2 FQNEAQ come from the germline V gene (reference sequence). V lost 5 bases, J lost 4 bases, and 5 bases stayed unmatched. CDR3 length: 15 residues. The PCR had 60 Vbeta and 13 Jbeta primers. Clones were sequenced by immunoSEQ multiplex PCR, and TCRdb holds only the in-frame ones, with some missing. The sample has more than 110,000 clones; about 75% are singletons. About this clone: Its antigen is not known.

The origin of this receptor is a woman aged 25-40 years in good health and CMV-seronegative. Input material: PBMCs. The chain has TRBV7-9 and TRBJ1-4, with 9 bases fitting TRBD1. CDR3 residues: CASSGPGQGNEKLFF. The CDR3 DNA is TGTGCCAGCAGCGGTCCGGGACAGGGTAATGAAAAACTGTTTTTT.